A single sample is the source of the 26 T cell receptor beta chains below, sequenced in a study of read filtering for tumor transcriptome and immune sequencing. From approximately 430 ng of RNA, a library with molecular barcoded alpha/delta and beta/gamma adaptors was made. TCRdb reanalysed the reads using MiXCR and keeps one entry per CDR3 protein. The table has about 38,000 distinct CDR3 sequences, roughly an eighth seen once. Sample: a population of CD138-negative cells sorted from bone marrow. The receptors originated from a donor aged 40 or older with multiple myeloma.

As to this clonotype: A read error is possible here, since a much larger clone lies one base away. The chain recombines TRBV6-6 with TRBJ2-3; D is uncertain. This CDR3 has 17 amino acids. Trimming left V 0 bases short and J 0 bases short, with 13 bases between. CDR1 and CDR2 (germline): MNHNY, SVGAGI (reference sequence). The CDR3 nucleotides read TGTGCCAGCAGTTACTCGGCGCTATACGCTAGCACAGATACGCAGTATTTT. Translation: CASSYSALYASTDTQYF.

The chain is built from TRBV5-1 and TRBJ2-7, with a weak D call TRBD1 (6 bases). Per the germline V gene, CDR1 is SGHRS and CDR2 is YFSETQ. With 4 bases removed from V and 3 bases from J, the gap between germline ends came to 29 bases. The CDR3 contains 19 residues. CDR3 in amino acids: CASSKETGHTGGTNYEQYF. DNA for the CDR3: TGCGCCAGCAGCAAAGAAACGGGACACACAGGAGGTACCAACTACGAGCAGTACTTC.

This clonotype has ten or more counts. The gene calls are TRBV10-1 and TRBJ1-1; the D is unclear. The CDR3 totals 13 residues. Germline CDR1 and CDR2: WNHNN and SYGVQD (reference sequence). Trimming pared 2 bases from V and 2 bases from J, leaving 6 bases between. This chain's CDR3 is CASSEKFNTEAFF. The CDR3 DNA sequence: TGCGCCAGCAGTGAGAAATTTAACACTGAAGCTTTCTTT.

The table lists this clonotype with many counts. The chain combines TRBV15 with TRBJ2-2; tentatively, D is TRBD2 (6 bases). The length of the CDR3 is 16 residues. CDR1 and CDR2 (germline): LNHNV, YYDKDF (reference sequence). V lost 5 bases, J lost 5 bases, and 18 bases lay in between. CDR3 nucleotide sequence: TGTGCCACCAGCGAACGGGACGGGAGAGGAACCGGGGAGCTGTTTTTT. It specifies CATSERDGRGTGELFF. The full variable domain, its missing parts supplied by reference TRBV15 and TRBJ2-2, is DAMVIQNPRYQVTQFGKPVTLSCSQTLNHNVMYWYQQKSSQAPKLLFHYYDKDFNNEADTPDNFQSRRPNTSFCFLDIRSPGLGDTAMYLCATSERDGRGTGELFFGEGSRLTVL.

This clonotype was recorded at least ten times. V gene TRBV3-1 combines with J gene TRBJ2-2; 8 nucleotides line up with TRBD2. V gave up 0 bases and J gave up 6 bases; unmatched junction bases: 6. The germline V gene encodes CDR1 LGHDT and CDR2 YNNKEL (reference sequence). The CDR3 is 16 amino acids. The CDR3 spells CASSQEPGRASGELFF. Written as DNA, the CDR3 is TGTGCCAGCAGCCAAGAACCCGGGAGGGCCTCCGGGGAGCTGTTTTTT.

This clonotype occurred many times. V gene TRBV20-1 combines with J gene TRBJ2-3; 11 bases are a match to TRBD2. J lost 3 bases, V lost 1 base, and 6 bases had no gene match. Germline CDR1 and CDR2: DFQATT and SNEGSKA (reference sequence). CDR3 size: 16 residues. Written as DNA, the CDR3 is TGCAGTGCTAGAGGTGGTGCTAGCGGGAGGACAGATACGCAGTATTTT. It yields the protein CSARGGASGRTDTQYF.

This clonotype has more than one count but fewer than ten. The rearrangement uses TRBV6-6 and TRBJ2-1, with D hard to call. V was cut by 5 bases and J by 1 base, with 6 bases left in between. Germline CDR1 MNHNY, CDR2 SVGAGI (reference sequence). The CDR3 length is 13 residues. The chain's CDR3 is CASSVKSYNEQFF. In DNA, the CDR3 is TGTGCCAGCAGTGTAAAGTCCTACAATGAGCAGTTCTTC.

The chain joins TRBV12-3 or TRBV12-4 to TRBJ2-3; TRBD2 agrees at 15 bases. CDR3 length: 17 amino acids. With 10 bases clipped from V and 0 bases from J, the junction kept 8 bases outside the gene matches. CDR3: CATPGTSGRPSTDTQYF. DNA of the CDR3: TGTGCCACCCCCGGGACTAGCGGGAGGCCTAGCACAGATACGCAGTATTTT.

Ten or more counts support this clonotype. The V and J genes are TRBV4-1 and TRBJ2-7; TRBD1 or TRBD2 may be the D gene (5 bases each). With 5 bases removed from V and 6 bases from J, the gap between germline ends came to 14 bases. The CDR3 extends over 13 amino acids. CDR1 MGHRA and CDR2 YSYEKL come from the germline V gene. This CDR3 is CASSLRDGREQYF. The CDR3 coding sequence is TGCGCCAGCAGCTTACGGGACGGGCGCGAGCAGTACTTC.

The chain joins TRBV21-1 to TRBJ2-7; the D call of TRBD2 is as the table states it, not checked on the DNA. TRBV21-1 is assigned pseudogene status. CDR3 length: 17 amino acids. CDR3: CASSKESASGHPYEQYF. The CDR3 region has the DNA TGTGCCAGCAGCAAAGAGTCGGCTAGCGGTCACCCCTACGAGCAGTACTTC.

Ten or more counts support this clonotype. This chain links TRBV6-2 or TRBV6-3 with TRBJ2-7, with D possibly TRBD2 on 5 matching bases. V was pared by 6 bases and J by 4 bases, with 19 bases between. Germline-derived CDR1 and CDR2 are MNHEY and SVGEGT. The CDR3 has 15 residues. The CDR3 loop reads CASSSSFAGSYEQYF. The CDR3 DNA follows: TGTGCCAGCAGCTCCTCTTTTGCGGGTTCTTACGAGCAGTACTTC.

This clonotype came up many times. The genes are TRBV9 and TRBJ2-3; D is perhaps TRBD1 or TRBD2 (5 bases each). V gave up 0 bases and J gave up 6 bases, with 14 bases separating them. The CDR3 consists of 15 residues. From germline, CDR1 is SGDLS and CDR2 YYNGEE. CDR3 sequence reads: CASSVEPGDGDTQYF. DNA for the CDR3: TGTGCCAGCAGCGTAGAACCCGGGGACGGGGATACGCAGTATTTT.

About this clonotype: The junction does not match germline at one end; this may be a read error. V usage is TRBV4-1 and J usage is TRBJ1-5; possible D gene TRBD1, 5 bases. Germline values: CDR1 MGHRA, CDR2 YSYEKL. This CDR3 is built from 15 residues. The CDR3 DNA sequence: TGCGCCCGCAGCCAAGACAGTGCACACAATCAGCCCCAGCATTTT. Translated, it gives CARSQDSAHNQPQHF.

In this sample, this clonotype turned up a few times. The chain joins TRBV7-8 to TRBJ2-5, with 11 bases that match TRBD2. Trimming cost V 7 bases and J 5 bases; bases outside gene matches: 12. Germline-derived CDR1 and CDR2 are SGHVS and FQNEAQ. The CDR3 is made up of 16 amino acids. The CDR3 nucleotides are TGTGCCAGCATCCAGACTAGCGGGAAGGCCCAGGAGACCCAGTACTTC. This codes for CASIQTSGKAQETQYF.

The V gene is TRBV20-1, the J gene TRBJ1-1, with 10 positions matching TRBD1. Per the germline V gene, CDR1 is DFQATT and CDR2 is SNEGSKA (reference sequence). Losses at the gene ends were 5 bases for V and 6 bases for J; bases not matched to a gene: 6. This CDR3 has 13 residues. CDR3 in DNA: TGCAGTGCTTGGACAGGGGGGTTGGCTGAAGCTTTCTTT. It translates to CSAWTGGLAEAFF.

This clonotype was seen a few times. This rearrangement joins TRBV29-1 to TRBJ2-5; D not resolved. This CDR3 has 10 residues. V dropped 1 base and J dropped 4 bases, with 1 base sitting between them. Germline CDR1 reads SQVTM; CDR2 reads ANQGSEA. CDR3 amino acids: CSVEGETQYF. Here the CDR3 DNA reads TGCAGCGTTGAAGGAGAGACCCAGTACTTC.

This clonotype showed up many times. The chain couples TRBV29-1 to TRBJ1-1; TRBD1 agrees at 8 bases. CDR3 size: 13 residues. The trim removed 6 bases at V and 4 bases at J, leaving 7 bases unmatched. From germline, CDR1 is SQVTM and CDR2 ANQGSEA. CDR3 in DNA: TGCAGCGTAGCAGGGGGCGCGGGCACTGAAGCTTTCTTT. Its translation is CSVAGGAGTEAFF.

This clonotype has ten or more counts. This sequence joins TRBV13 and TRBJ2-3; perhaps TRBD1 as D (6 bases). The ends were cut back, 5 bases at V and 2 bases at J, with 11 bases in the middle. This CDR3 spans 14 amino acids. Germline lookup yields CDR1 PRHDT and CDR2 FYEKMQ (reference sequence). CDR3 protein: CASSDRTNTDTQYF. In DNA form, the CDR3 reads TGTGCCAGCAGCGACAGGACCAACACAGATACGCAGTATTTT.

The sample holds many counts of this clonotype. V and J are TRBV24-1 and TRBJ2-1; TRBD2 matches 7 bases. With 4 bases clipped from V and 5 bases from J, the junction kept 10 bases outside the gene matches. Germline V gene lookup returns CDR1 KGHDR and CDR2 SFDVKD. The CDR3 contains 16 residues. CDR3: CATSDQSREIHNEQFF. The CDR3, as DNA: TGTGCCACCAGTGACCAGTCGCGGGAGATTCACAATGAGCAGTTCTTC.

This clonotype was detected ten times or more. The CDR3 DNA sequence: TGTGCCAGCAGCTTACCTTCGGGCGGTTCCGGCTCTGGGGCCAACGTCCTGACTTTC. Translated, it gives CASSLPSGGSGSGANVLTF. V gene TRBV7-2 combines with J gene TRBJ2-6; D gene uncertain. The length of the CDR3 is 19 residues. V lost 2 bases and J 0 bases, leaving 17 bases between the germline ends. Germline V gene lookup returns CDR1 SGHTA and CDR2 FQGNSA.

This clonotype was observed many times. The rearrangement joins TRBV11-2 to TRBJ2-1; no clear D gene. The V end lost 3 bases, the J end lost 6 bases, and 15 bases lay between the germline ends. Germline CDR1 SGHAT, CDR2 FQNNGV. The length of the CDR3 is 15 residues. The CDR3 region is CASSFILITGNEQFF. The DNA of the CDR3 is TGTGCCAGCAGCTTCATCTTAATAACTGGCAATGAGCAGTTCTTC.

The sample holds many counts of this clonotype. The chain carries TRBV29-1 and TRBJ1-1, with D perhaps TRBD1 (6 bases). Trimming removed 6 bases from V and 4 bases from J, with 15 bases in between. The CDR3 spans 13 residues. Germline CDR1 is SQVTM and CDR2 is ANQGSEA. CDR3 sequence (DNA): TGCAGCGTCGGAACAGGGATTGGCACTGAAGCTTTCTTT. This encodes CSVGTGIGTEAFF.

In its sample, this clonotype was seen many times. The chain links TRBV4-1 to TRBJ2-7; D not resolved. This CDR3 is built from 15 residues. The V gene's germline CDR1 is MGHRA and CDR2 YSYEKL. Between the trimmed V and J ends, which lost 0 bases and 2 bases, there was a span of 11 bases. Here the CDR3 DNA reads TGCGCCAGCAGCCAAGATGACGGCCGGGCCTACGAGCAGTACTTC. Translation: CASSQDDGRAYEQYF.

By its share, this clonotype is medium-sized. In DNA form, the CDR3 reads TGTGCCATCAGGGACCCCACTCTACAGGGTAATGTGGGTGAAGCTTTCTTT. Residues: CAIRDPTLQGNVGEAFF. The V gene is TRBV10-3, the J gene TRBJ1-1, with a tentative D call TRBD1 (6 bases). The germline CDR1 and CDR2 sequences are ENHRY and SYGVKD. CDR3 length: 17 residues. V dropped 6 bases and J dropped 7 bases, with 27 bases sitting between them.

This clonotype was found many times. This chain joins TRBV9 and TRBJ2-1, with 15 bases fitting TRBD2. Trimming took 5 bases from V and 7 from J; bases not matched to a gene: 16. CDR3 length: 19 residues. The germline V gene has CDR1 SGDLS and CDR2 YYNGEE. The CDR3 protein is CASRNTGLAGGPRKNEQFF. Here the CDR3 DNA reads TGTGCCAGCAGGAACACCGGACTAGCGGGAGGGCCGCGCAAGAATGAGCAGTTCTTC.

The table lists this clonotype with many counts. V gene TRBV6-5 combines with J gene TRBJ1-1, with D possibly matching TRBD1 (5 bases). Germline CDR1 reads MNHEY; CDR2 reads SVGAGI. There are 17 residues in the CDR3. Trimming stripped 0 bases from V and 4 bases from J, with 18 bases between. The CDR3 DNA reads as TGTGCCAGCAGTTACTCAGGCAGGGTCATACAGAGCACTGAAGCTTTCTTT. This codes for CASSYSGRVIQSTEAFF.